What follows are 5 T cell receptor beta chains derived from one specimen sequenced in a study of beta chain features in type 1 diabetes. The study reverse transcribed the entire isolated RNA, so it sequenced expressed TCRB transcripts. Produced via immunoSEQ multiplex PCR; TCRdb's table is partial and in-frame only. The sample contains about 180,000 clones, around 13% of which appear only once. Sequences were obtained from central memory CD4+ T cells from blood. The source of these receptors is a woman younger than 35 in good health.

This sequence joins TRBV7-2 and TRBJ2-7, with 7 bases fitting TRBD1. The CDR3 consists of 13 residues. Trimming cost V 4 bases and J 7 bases; bases outside gene matches: 7. Germline V gene data show CDR1 as SGHTA and CDR2 as FQGNSA. CDR3 nucleotide sequence: TGTGCCAGCAGCTCATCAGGGGGATGGGAGCAGTACTTC. Protein: CASSSSGGWEQYF.

The V call is TRBV7-9, the J call TRBJ2-7, with D possibly matching TRBD2 (5 bases). The CDR3 consists of 12 residues. CDR1 SEHNR and CDR2 FQNEAQ come from the germline V gene (reference sequence). Trimming took off 3 bases at V and 3 bases at J, with 6 bases between the two ends. Written as DNA, the CDR3 is TGTGCCAGCAGCTTGGACTTCTACGAGCAGTACTTC. Encoded protein: CASSLDFYEQYF.

This sequence joins TRBV6-1 and TRBJ2-2; D may be TRBD1 (5 bases). Per germline, CDR1 MNHNS and CDR2 SASEGT. Trimming stripped 3 bases from V and 1 base from J, with 9 bases between. The CDR3 totals 15 residues. The CDR3 reads CASSDRQLNTGELFF. CDR3 nucleotides: TGTGCCAGCAGTGATCGACAGCTGAACACCGGGGAGCTGTTTTTT.

This clone was observed a few times. The chain joins TRBV25-1 to TRBJ2-7; TRBD2 agrees at 7 bases. CDR3 length equals 17 residues. The J segment lost 3 bases and the V segment lost 4 bases, leaving 15 bases of the junction unmatched. Germline loops: CDR1 MGHDK, CDR2 SYGVNS. The CDR3 is CASSVRDYHTSGYEQYF. DNA of the CDR3: TGTGCCAGCAGTGTACGGGACTATCATACCTCCGGCTACGAGCAGTACTTC.

This clone showed up just a few times. The V and J genes are TRBV12-5 and TRBJ2-1; 7 positions agree with TRBD2. Germline CDR1 and CDR2: LGHNT and FRNRAP. The CDR3 loop spans 14 amino acids. V was clipped by 5 bases and J by 5 bases; unmatched bases: 6. CDR3 sequence (DNA): TGTGCTAGTGGTCTAGGACTAGTGAACAATGAGCAGTTCTTC. It encodes CASGLGLVNNEQFF.